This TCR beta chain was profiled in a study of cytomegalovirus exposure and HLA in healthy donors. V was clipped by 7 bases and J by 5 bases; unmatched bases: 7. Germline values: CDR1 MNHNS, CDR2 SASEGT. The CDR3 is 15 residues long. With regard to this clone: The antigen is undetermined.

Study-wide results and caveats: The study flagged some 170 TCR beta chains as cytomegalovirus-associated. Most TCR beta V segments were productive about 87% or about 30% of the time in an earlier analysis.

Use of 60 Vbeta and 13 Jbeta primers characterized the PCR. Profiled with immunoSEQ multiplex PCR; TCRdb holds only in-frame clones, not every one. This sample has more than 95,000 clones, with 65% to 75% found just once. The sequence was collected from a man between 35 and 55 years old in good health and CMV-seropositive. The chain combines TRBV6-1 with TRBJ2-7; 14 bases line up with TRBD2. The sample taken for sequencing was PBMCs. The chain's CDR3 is CASTGLAGGHDEQYF. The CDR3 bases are TGTGCCAGCACCGGACTAGCGGGGGGCCACGACGAGCAGTACTTC.